What follows are 8 T cell receptor beta chains derived from one specimen sequenced in a study of blood T cell repertoires in COVID-19 (TCRdb year 2020). Libraries were made using the immunoSEQ multiplex PCR assay. In TCRdb, the immuneACCESS table is reduced to in-frame sequences with V and J assigned. These tables do not hold every clone; where another copy was compared, an unresolved V gene accounts for under half, and the others remain unexplained. This sample holds roughly 180,000 clones; 70% to 90% were observed only once. The ten largest account for 4% to 5% of the sample. Source material: peripheral blood. The receptors were gathered from a woman in her thirties with acute or convalescent COVID-19.

This clone was seen only once. This chain links TRBV29-1 with TRBJ2-6, with TRBD1 matching over 7 bases. V lost 4 bases to trimming and J lost 3 bases; unmatched junction nucleotides: 0. CDR3 length: 13 residues. From germline, CDR1 is SQVTM and CDR2 ANQGSEA. CDR3 sequence (DNA): TGCAGCGTTGGACAGGGTGGGGCCAACGTCCTGACTTTC. Encoded protein: CSVGQGGANVLTF.

The chain uses TRBV6-5 and TRBJ2-5; D ambiguous. With 6 bases removed from V and 3 bases from J, the gap between germline ends came to 5 bases. CDR1 is MNHEY and CDR2 is SVGAGI in the germline V gene. This CDR3 contains 11 residues. This chain's CDR3 is CASRRKETQYF. CDR3 bases: TGTGCCAGCAGGCGTAAAGAGACCCAGTACTTC.

This sequence joins TRBV28 and TRBJ1-2; the D gene is possibly TRBD1 (6 bases). The CDR3 runs to 15 residues. Germline V gene data show CDR1 as MDHEN and CDR2 as SYDVKM. V dropped 3 bases and J dropped 3 bases, with 14 bases sitting between them. The CDR3 nucleotides are TGTGCCAGCAGTTTTGGCGGGGGCTCTGACTATGGCTACACCTTC. Protein sequence: CASSFGGGSDYGYTF.

The chain combines TRBV7-6 with TRBJ2-7, with 10 bases fitting TRBD1. Germline V gives CDR1 SGHVS, CDR2 FNYEAQ. The junction had 8 bases not matched to a gene; V was cut back by 5 bases and J by 4 bases. CDR3 size: 15 residues. The CDR3 region is CASSEQGQGIYEQYF. The CDR3 DNA reads as TGTGCCAGCAGCGAACAGGGACAGGGGATTTACGAGCAGTACTTC.

V is TRBV28 and J is TRBJ2-3, with D possibly matching TRBD2 (6 bases). The CDR3 totals 12 residues. Germline V lookup: CDR1 MDHEN, CDR2 SYDVKM. Deletions cut 3 bases from V and 11 bases from J, with 12 bases between. The CDR3 nucleotides read TGTGCCAGCAGTTTGGGTCCCGGGGGGCAGTATTTT. It codes for CASSLGPGGQYF. Together with reference TRBV28 and TRBJ2-3, the CDR3 gives the full variable domain: DVKVTQSSRYLVKRTGEKVFLECVQDMDHENMFWYRQDPGLGLRLIYFSYDVKMKEKGDIPEGYSVSREKKERFSLILESASTNQTSMYLCASSLGPGGQYFGPGTRLTVL.

This rearrangement joins TRBV27 to TRBJ2-1; TRBD2 matches 12 bases. This CDR3 has 14 residues. Germline CDR1 and CDR2: MNHEY and SMNVEV (reference sequence). With V trimmed by 5 bases and J by 8 bases, 4 bases remained unmatched. The CDR3 region has the DNA TGTGCCAGCAGTACTAGCGGGAGGCTGGATGAGCAGTTCTTC. This gives the protein CASSTSGRLDEQFF.

This clone came up a few times. This chain links TRBV6-5 with TRBJ1-1; D might be TRBD1 (5 bases). The CDR3 is 12 residues long. V was pared by 9 bases and J by 3 bases, with 11 bases between. Germline values: CDR1 MNHEY, CDR2 SVGAGI. CDR3 region: CARLGEDTEAFF. CDR3 DNA sequence: TGTGCCAGATTAGGGGAGGACACTGAAGCTTTCTTT.

This sequence joins TRBV6-1 and TRBJ2-7, with D possibly TRBD1 on 5 matching bases. Germline CDR1 MNHNS, CDR2 SASEGT. V lost 0 bases to trimming and J lost 3 bases, with 9 bases between them. This CDR3 is 14 amino acids long. The CDR3 loop is CASSEAWTHYEQYF. CDR3 coding DNA: TGTGCCAGCAGTGAAGCGTGGACACACTACGAGCAGTACTTC.